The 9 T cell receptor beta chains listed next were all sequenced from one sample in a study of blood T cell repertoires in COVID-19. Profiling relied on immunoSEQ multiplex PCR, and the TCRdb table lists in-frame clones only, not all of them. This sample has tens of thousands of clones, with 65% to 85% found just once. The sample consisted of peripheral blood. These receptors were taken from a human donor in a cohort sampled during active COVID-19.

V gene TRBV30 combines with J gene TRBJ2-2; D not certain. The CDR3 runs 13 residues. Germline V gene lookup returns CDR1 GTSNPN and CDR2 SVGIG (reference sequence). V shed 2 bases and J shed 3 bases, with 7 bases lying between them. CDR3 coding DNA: TGTGCCTGGAGTCGCCGGGACACCGGGGAGCTGTTTTTT. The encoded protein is CAWSRRDTGELFF.

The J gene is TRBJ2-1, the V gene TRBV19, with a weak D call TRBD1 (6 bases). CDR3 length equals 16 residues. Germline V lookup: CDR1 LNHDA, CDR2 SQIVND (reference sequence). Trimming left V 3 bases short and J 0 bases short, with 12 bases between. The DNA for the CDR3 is TGTGCCAGTAGTATGAGGCAGGGGTTCTCCTACAATGAGCAGTTCTTC. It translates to CASSMRQGFSYNEQFF. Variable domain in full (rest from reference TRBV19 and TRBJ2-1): DGGITQSPKYLFRKEGQNVTLSCEQNLNHDAMYWYRQDPGQGLRLIYYSQIVNDFQKGDIAEGYSVSREKKESFPLTVTSAQKNPTAFYLCASSMRQGFSYNEQFFGPGTRLTVL.

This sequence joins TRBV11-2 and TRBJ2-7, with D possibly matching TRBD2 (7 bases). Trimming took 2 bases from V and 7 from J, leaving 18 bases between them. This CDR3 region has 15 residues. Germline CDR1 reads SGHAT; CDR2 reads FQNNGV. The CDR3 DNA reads TGTGCCAGCAGCTTATATGGGGGGGCACGCCGAGAGCAGTACTTC. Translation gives CASSLYGGARREQYF.

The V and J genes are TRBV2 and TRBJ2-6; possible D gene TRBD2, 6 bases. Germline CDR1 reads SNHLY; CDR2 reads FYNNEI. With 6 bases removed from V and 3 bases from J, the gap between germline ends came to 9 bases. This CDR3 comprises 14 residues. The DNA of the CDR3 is TGTGCCAGCAGCTTGGGGGGTGGGGCCAACGTCCTGACTTTC. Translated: CASSLGGGANVLTF. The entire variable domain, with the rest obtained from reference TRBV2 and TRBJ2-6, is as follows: EPEVTQTPSHQVTQMGQEVILRCVPISNHLYFYWYRQILGQKVEFLVSFYNNEISEKSEIFDDQFSVERPDGSNFTLKIRSTKLEDSAMYFCASSLGGGANVLTFGAGSRLTVL.

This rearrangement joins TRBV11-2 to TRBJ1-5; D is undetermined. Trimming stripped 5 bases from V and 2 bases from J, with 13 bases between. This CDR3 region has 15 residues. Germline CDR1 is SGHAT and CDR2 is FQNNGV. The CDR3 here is CASSSQAGGNQPQHF. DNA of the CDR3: TGTGCCAGCAGCAGCCAGGCGGGCGGCAATCAGCCCCAGCATTTT.

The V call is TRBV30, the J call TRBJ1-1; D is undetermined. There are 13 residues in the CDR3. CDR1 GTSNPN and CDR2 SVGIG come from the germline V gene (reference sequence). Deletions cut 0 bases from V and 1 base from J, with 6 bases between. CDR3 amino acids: CAWSVSRNTEAFF. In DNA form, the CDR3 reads TGTGCCTGGAGTGTCTCTAGGAACACTGAAGCTTTCTTT.

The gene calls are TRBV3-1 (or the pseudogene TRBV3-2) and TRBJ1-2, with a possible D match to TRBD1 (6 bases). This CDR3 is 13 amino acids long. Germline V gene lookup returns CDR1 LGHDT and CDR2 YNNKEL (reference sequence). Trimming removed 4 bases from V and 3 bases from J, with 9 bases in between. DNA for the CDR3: TGTGCCAGCAGCCCGACAGGTTACTATGGCTACACCTTC. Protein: CASSPTGYYGYTF.

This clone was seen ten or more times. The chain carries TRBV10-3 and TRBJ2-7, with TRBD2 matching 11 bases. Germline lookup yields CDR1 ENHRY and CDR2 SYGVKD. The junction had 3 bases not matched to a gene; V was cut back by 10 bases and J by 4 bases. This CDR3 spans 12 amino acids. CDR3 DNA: TGTGCCACCGGGACTAGCGGATACGAGCAGTACTTC. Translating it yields CATGTSGYEQYF.

The CDR3 sequence is CASRFDRGEQFF. Written as DNA, the CDR3 is TGTGCCAGCAGGTTTGATAGAGGTGAGCAGTTCTTC. The chain has TRBV2 and TRBJ2-1; no clear D. This CDR3 has 12 amino acids. Deletions cut 6 bases from V and 9 bases from J, with 12 bases between. CDR1 and CDR2 (germline): SNHLY, FYNNEI.